Below, 8 T cell receptor beta chains from the same sample are listed, as sequenced in a study of blood T cell repertoires in COVID-19. The assay was immunoSEQ multiplex PCR, and TCRdb's table has in-frame clones only and misses some. This table has about 200,000 clones, 80% to 90% appearing once. Sequencing input: peripheral blood. These receptors were taken from a human donor in a cohort sampled during active COVID-19.

This chain joins TRBV5-1 and TRBJ2-2, with 15 positions matching TRBD2. The V segment lost 5 bases and the J segment 4 bases; nucleotides outside the gene matches: 9. This CDR3 region has 18 residues. Germline CDR1 is SGHRS and CDR2 is YFSETQ. The CDR3 protein is CASSSGLAGGPGTGELFF. For the CDR3, the DNA is TGCGCCAGCAGTTCTGGACTAGCGGGAGGGCCGGGCACCGGGGAGCTGTTTTTT.

This clone was counted a single time. V usage is TRBV28 and J usage is TRBJ2-7; 9 bases are shared with TRBD2. The CDR3 has 15 residues. Germline V CDR1 and CDR2: MDHEN, SYDVKM. The trim removed 1 base at V and 9 bases at J, leaving 10 bases unmatched. The CDR3 spells CASSLSGLARGRQYF. The CDR3 DNA sequence: TGTGCCAGCAGTTTATCGGGACTAGCCCGTGGACGGCAGTACTTC.

The rearrangement links TRBV11-2 to TRBJ2-5; no definite D call. Germline-derived CDR1 and CDR2 are SGHAT and FQNNGV. The CDR3 totals 13 residues. Trimming removed 5 bases at V and 5 bases at J, with 12 bases between. As DNA, the CDR3 is TGTGCCAGCAGCCCCAGGCCGTACGAGACCCAGTACTTC. Translation: CASSPRPYETQYF.

This sequence joins TRBV30 and TRBJ1-2; no firm D call. CDR1 and CDR2 (germline): GTSNPN, SVGIG (reference sequence). The CDR3 extends over 17 amino acids. Trimming took off 5 bases at V and 0 bases at J, with 22 bases between the two ends. In DNA form, the CDR3 reads TGTGCCTGGCATGTAGTTTCGTGGGCCGAATCTAACTATGGCTACACCTTC. Translation: CAWHVVSWAESNYGYTF.

V gene TRBV5-4 combines with J gene TRBJ1-1; TRBD1 agrees at 7 bases. The V and J ends lost 4 bases and 5 bases, in that order; junction bases with no gene match: 5. Looked up from germline, CDR1 is SGHNT and CDR2 is YYREEE (reference sequence). The length of the CDR3 is 13 residues. CDR3 coding DNA: TGTGCCAGCAGCCCCTGGACAGGAACTGAAGCTTTCTTT. Residues: CASSPWTGTEAFF.

The chain's CDR3 is CASSPGGVQETQYF. The CDR3 region has the DNA TGTGCCAGCAGTCCAGGAGGGGTCCAAGAGACCCAGTACTTC. The chain employs TRBV28 and TRBJ2-5; D perhaps matches TRBD2 (6 bases). Per the germline V gene, CDR1 is MDHEN and CDR2 is SYDVKM. The V and J ends lost 5 bases and 1 base respectively, with 11 bases between them. The CDR3 extends over 14 amino acids.

This chain links TRBV7-2 with TRBJ1-3; D uncertain. The V end was cut by 5 bases, the J end by 4 bases, with 9 bases between. CDR3 length equals 13 residues. Germline V gives CDR1 SGHTA, CDR2 FQGNSA. CDR3 region: CASSTSGGNTIYF. The CDR3 DNA is TGTGCCAGCAGCACGAGCGGGGGAAACACCATATATTTT. Filled out from reference TRBV7-2 and TRBJ1-3, the complete variable domain reads GAGVSQSPSNKVTEKGKDVELRCDPISGHTALYWYRQSLGQGLEFLIYFQGNSAPDKSGLPSDRFSAERTGGSVSTLTIQRTQQEDSAVYLCASSTSGGNTIYFGEGSWLTVV.

This rearrangement joins TRBV18 to TRBJ2-5; the D gene is possibly TRBD1 (6 bases). The CDR3 has 18 amino acids. From germline, CDR1 is KGHSH and CDR2 LQKENI. V was trimmed by 1 base and J by 2 bases, leaving 20 bases between them. The CDR3 reads CASSPRPGHVNPQETQYF. CDR3 sequence (DNA): TGTGCCAGCTCACCACGTCCGGGACACGTTAACCCTCAAGAGACCCAGTACTTC.